This T cell receptor (beta chain) stems from a study of blood T cell repertoires in COVID-19. Looking at the study overall: Sites across the United States, Italy and Spain contributed samples from acute and convalescent COVID-19. Nucleic acid was either cDNA or gDNA, and it came from T cells, B-cell-depleted T cells, or PBMCs.

The Seattle site enrolled patients during active infection and followed them longitudinally. Here immunoSEQ multiplex PCR was the method, and the copy in TCRdb shows in-frame clones only, minus some. The table lists approximately 240,000 clones, 83% of them singletons, with 0.95% to 1.5% in the top ten. Trimming cost V 5 bases and J 8 bases; bases outside gene matches: 9. The CDR3 contains 16 residues. Germline loops: CDR1 ENHRY, CDR2 SYGVKD. The chain combines TRBV10-3 with TRBJ2-1; TRBD2 matches 13 bases. Sequencing was performed on peripheral blood. This TCR came from a young woman with COVID-19, enrolled during active disease. In DNA, the CDR3 is TGTGCCATCAGTCCTCCGACTAGCGGGGGGAGGGATGAGCAGTTCTTC. Its translation is CAISPPTSGGRDEQFF.